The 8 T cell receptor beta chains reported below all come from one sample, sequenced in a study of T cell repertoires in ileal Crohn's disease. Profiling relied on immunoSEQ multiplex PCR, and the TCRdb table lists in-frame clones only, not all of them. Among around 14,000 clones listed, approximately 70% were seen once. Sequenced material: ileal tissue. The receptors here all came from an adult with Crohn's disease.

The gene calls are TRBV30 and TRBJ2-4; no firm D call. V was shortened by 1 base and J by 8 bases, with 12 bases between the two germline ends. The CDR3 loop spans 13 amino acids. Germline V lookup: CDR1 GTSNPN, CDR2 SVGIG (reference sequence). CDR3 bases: TGTGCCTGGAGTGAGGGAACTACAGACATTCAGTACTTC. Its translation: CAWSEGTTDIQYF.

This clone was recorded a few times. The CDR3 DNA sequence: TGTGCCAGCAGTTACTCCCCTTACGAGCAGTACTTC. Translated, it gives CASSYSPYEQYF. The chain joins TRBV6-5 to TRBJ2-7; no definite D call. The CDR3 has 12 amino acids. Germline values: CDR1 MNHEY, CDR2 SVGAGI. V was cut by 0 bases and J by 4 bases, with 4 bases left in between.

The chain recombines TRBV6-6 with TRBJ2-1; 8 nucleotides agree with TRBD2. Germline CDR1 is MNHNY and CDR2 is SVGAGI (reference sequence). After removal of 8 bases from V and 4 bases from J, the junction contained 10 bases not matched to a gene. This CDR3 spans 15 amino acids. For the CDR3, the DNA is TGTGCCAGCGGGGGCGGCGGGAGGAATTACAATGAGCAGTTCTTC. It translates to CASGGGGRNYNEQFF.

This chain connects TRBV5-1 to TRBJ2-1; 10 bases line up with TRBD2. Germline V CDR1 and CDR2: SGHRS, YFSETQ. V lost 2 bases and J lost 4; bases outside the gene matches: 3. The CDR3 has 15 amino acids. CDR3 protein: CASSFTSGVYNEQFF. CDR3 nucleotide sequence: TGCGCCAGCAGCTTTACTAGCGGGGTGTACAATGAGCAGTTCTTC.

CDR3 amino acids: CASSESVADGYTF. CDR3 DNA: TGTGCCAGCAGTGAATCAGTGGCAGATGGCTACACCTTC. This rearrangement joins TRBV6-1 to TRBJ1-2; D is unclear. The V gene's germline CDR1 is MNHNS and CDR2 SASEGT. The CDR3 contains 13 residues. V lost 2 bases, J lost 6 bases, and 10 bases lay in between.

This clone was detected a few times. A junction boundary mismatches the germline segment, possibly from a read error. CDR3 in DNA: TGTGCCAGCAGCTTATCGATTCAGGGTCCCTACGAGCAGTACTTC. Translating it yields CASSLSIQGPYEQYF. J is TRBJ2-7 and V is TRBV27; D perhaps matches TRBD1 (5 bases). This CDR3 has 15 residues. CDR1 and CDR2 (germline): MNHEY, SMNVEV (reference sequence).

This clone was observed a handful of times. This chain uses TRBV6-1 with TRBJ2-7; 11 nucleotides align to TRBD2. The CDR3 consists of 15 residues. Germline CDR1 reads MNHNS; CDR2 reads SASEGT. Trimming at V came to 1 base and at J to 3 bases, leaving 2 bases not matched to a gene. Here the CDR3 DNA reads TGTGCCAGCAGTGAAGGGGGGACTAGCGGCTACGAGCAGTACTTC. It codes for CASSEGGTSGYEQYF.

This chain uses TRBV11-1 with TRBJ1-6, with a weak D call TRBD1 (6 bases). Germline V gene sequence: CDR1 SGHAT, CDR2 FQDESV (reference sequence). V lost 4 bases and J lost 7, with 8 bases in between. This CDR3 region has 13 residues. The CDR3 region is CASSSDRNSPLHF. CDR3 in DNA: TGTGCCAGCAGCTCTGACAGGAATTCACCCCTCCACTTT.